This T cell receptor (beta chain) is from a study of T cells in Graves' hyperthyroidism and ophthalmopathy. Study at large: Any treatment followed the collection of peripheral blood at initial diagnosis.

Germline CDR1 and CDR2: SGHDT and YYEEEE. The CDR3 has 15 amino acids. V trimming: 6 bases; J trimming: 0 bases; junction bases outside the gene matches: 8. Researchers took RNA transcripts and amplified the TCR beta CDR3 regions from them. HTBI primers were the set used in a first-round RT-PCR of the TCR CDR3. TCRdb re-called the multiplex PCR reads with MiXCR, one entry per CDR3 protein. Of hundreds of thousands of distinct CDR3 sequences in the sample, around 15% are singletons; the top ten hold about 9.4%. Stable Graves' hyperthyroidism denoted no ophthalmopathy progression over 18 months. Source material: blood. V is TRBV5-6 and J is TRBJ1-1; 7 bases are shared with TRBD1. The receptor was isolated from a young woman with Graves' hyperthyroidism. This CDR3 reads CASNFGTEMNTEAFF. In nucleotides, the CDR3 is TGTGCCAGCAACTTTGGGACAGAAATGAACACTGAAGCTTTCTTT.